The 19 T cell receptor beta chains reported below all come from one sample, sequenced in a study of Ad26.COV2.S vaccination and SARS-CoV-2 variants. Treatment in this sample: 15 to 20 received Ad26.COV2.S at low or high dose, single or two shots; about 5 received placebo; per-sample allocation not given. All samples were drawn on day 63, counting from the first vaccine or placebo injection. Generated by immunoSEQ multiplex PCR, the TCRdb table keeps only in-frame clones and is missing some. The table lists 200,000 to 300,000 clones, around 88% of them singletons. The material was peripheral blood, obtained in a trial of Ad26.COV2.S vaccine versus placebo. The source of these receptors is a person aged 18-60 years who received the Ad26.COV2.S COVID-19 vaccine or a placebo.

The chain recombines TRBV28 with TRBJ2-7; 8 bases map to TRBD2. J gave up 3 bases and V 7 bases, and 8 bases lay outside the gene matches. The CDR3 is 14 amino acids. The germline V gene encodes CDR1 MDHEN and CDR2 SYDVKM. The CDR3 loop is CASTRAGAYYEQYV. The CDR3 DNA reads TGTGCCAGCACGAGAGCGGGAGCCTACTACGAGCAGTACGTC.

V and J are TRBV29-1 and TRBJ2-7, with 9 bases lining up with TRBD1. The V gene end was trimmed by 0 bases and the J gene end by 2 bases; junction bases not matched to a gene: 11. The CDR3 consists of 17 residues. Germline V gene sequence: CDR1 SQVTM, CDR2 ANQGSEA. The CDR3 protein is CSVEDRLGTGIPYEQYV. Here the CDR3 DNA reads TGCAGCGTTGAAGATCGACTCGGGACAGGGATTCCCTACGAGCAGTACGTC.

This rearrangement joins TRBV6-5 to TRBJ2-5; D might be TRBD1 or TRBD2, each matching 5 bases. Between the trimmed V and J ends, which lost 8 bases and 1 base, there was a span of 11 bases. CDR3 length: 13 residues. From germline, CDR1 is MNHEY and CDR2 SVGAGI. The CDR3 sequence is CASGGTPQETQYF. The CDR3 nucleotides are TGTGCCAGCGGGGGAACCCCCCAAGAGACCCAGTACTTC.

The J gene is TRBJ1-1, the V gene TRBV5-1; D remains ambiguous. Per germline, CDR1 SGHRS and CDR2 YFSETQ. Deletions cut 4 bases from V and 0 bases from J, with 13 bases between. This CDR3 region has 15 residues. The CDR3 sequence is CASSDPASLNTEAFF. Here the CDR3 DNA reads TGCGCCAGCAGCGACCCGGCCAGCCTGAACACTGAAGCTTTCTTT. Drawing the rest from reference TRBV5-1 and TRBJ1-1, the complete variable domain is KAGVTQTPRYLIKTRGQQVTLSCSPISGHRSVSWYQQTPGQGLQFLFEYFSETQRNKGNFPGRFSGRQFSNSRSEMNVSTLELGDSALYLCASSDPASLNTEAFFGQGTRLTVV.

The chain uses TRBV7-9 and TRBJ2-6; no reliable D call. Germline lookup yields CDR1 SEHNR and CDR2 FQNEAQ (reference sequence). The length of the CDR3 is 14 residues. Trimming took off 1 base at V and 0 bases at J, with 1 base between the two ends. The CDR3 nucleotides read TGTGCCAGCAGCTTAGGCTCTGGGGCCAACGTCCTGACTTTC. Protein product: CASSLGSGANVLTF. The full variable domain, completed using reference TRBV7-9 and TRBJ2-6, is DTGVSQNPRHKITKRGQNVTFRCDPISEHNRLYWYRQTLGQGPEFLTYFQNEAQLEKSRLLSDRFSAERPKGSFSTLEIQRTEQGDSAMYLCASSLGSGANVLTFGAGSRLTVL.

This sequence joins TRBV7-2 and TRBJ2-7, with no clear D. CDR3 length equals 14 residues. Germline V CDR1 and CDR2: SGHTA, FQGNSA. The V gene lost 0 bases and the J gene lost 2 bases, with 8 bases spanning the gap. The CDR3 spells CASSLAAGPYEQYV. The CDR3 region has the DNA TGTGCCAGCAGCTTAGCCGCTGGGCCCTACGAGCAGTACGTC.

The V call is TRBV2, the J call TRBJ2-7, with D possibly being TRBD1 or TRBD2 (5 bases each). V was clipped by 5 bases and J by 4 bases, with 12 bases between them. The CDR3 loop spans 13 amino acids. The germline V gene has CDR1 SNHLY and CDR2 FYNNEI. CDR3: CASSLRDGYEQYF. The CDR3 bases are TGTGCCAGCAGTCTAAGGGACGGATACGAGCAGTACTTC. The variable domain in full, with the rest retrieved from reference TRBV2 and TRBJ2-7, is EPEVTQTPSHQVTQMGQEVILRCVPISNHLYFYWYRQILGQKVEFLVSFYNNEISEKSEIFDDQFSVERPDGSNFTLKIRSTKLEDSAMYFCASSLRDGYEQYFGPGTRLTVT.

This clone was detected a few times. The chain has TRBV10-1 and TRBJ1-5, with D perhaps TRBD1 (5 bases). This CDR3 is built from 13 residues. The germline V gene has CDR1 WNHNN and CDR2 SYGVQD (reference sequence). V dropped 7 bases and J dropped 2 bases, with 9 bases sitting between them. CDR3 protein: CASMAGCNQPQHF. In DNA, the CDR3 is TGCGCCAGCATGGCAGGGTGCAATCAGCCCCAGCATTTT.

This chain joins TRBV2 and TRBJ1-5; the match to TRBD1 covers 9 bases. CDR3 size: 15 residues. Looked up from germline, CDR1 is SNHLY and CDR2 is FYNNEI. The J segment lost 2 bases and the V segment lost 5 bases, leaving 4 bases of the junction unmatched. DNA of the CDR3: TGTGCCAGCAGTCTACAGGGGGCAGGCAATCAGCCCCAGCATTTT. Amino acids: CASSLQGAGNQPQHF.

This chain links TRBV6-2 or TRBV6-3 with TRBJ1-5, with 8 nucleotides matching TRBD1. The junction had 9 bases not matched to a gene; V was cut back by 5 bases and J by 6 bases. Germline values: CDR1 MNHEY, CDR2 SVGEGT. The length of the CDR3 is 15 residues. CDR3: CASSDRQGKLQPQHF. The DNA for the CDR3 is TGTGCCAGCAGTGACCGACAGGGGAAGCTTCAGCCCCAGCATTTT.

CDR3 in amino acids: CASGVGAPRELFF. The CDR3 coding sequence is TGCGCAAGCGGGGTAGGGGCGCCCCGGGAGCTGTTTTTT. The gene calls are TRBV5-1 and TRBJ2-2, with TRBD2 identical over 7 bases. The germline V gene encodes CDR1 SGHRS and CDR2 YFSETQ. The length of the CDR3 is 13 residues.

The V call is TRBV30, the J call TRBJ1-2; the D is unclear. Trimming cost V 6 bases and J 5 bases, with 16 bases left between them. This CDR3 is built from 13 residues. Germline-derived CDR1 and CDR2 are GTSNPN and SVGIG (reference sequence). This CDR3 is CACSRALGYGYTF. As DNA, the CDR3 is TGTGCCTGTTCGCGGGCGCTGGGATATGGCTACACCTTC.

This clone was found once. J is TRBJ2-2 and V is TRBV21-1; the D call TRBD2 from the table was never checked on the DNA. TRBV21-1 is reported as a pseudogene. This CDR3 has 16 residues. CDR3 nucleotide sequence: TGTGCCAGCAGCCCCTTGCTAGCGGGATACACCGGGGAGCTGTTTTTT. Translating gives CASSPLLAGYTGELFF.

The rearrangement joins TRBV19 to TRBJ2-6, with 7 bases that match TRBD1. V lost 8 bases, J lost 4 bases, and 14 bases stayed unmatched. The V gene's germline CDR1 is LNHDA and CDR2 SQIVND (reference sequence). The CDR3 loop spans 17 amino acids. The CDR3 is CASVEPNRGSGANVLTF. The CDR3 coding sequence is TGTGCCAGTGTAGAGCCGAACAGGGGTTCCGGGGCCAACGTCCTGACTTTC.

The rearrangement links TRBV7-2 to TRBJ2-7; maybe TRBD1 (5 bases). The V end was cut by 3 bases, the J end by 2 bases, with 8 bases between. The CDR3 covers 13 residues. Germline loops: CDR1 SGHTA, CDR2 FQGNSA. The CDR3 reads CASSFGQAYEQYV. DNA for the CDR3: TGTGCCAGCAGCTTTGGACAAGCCTACGAGCAGTACGTC.

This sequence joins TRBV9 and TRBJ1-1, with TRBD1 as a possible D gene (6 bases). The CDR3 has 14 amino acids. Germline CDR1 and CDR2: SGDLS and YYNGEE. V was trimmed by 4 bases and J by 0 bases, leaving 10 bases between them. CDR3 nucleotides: TGTGCCAGCAGCAAACAGGGTATGAACACTGAAGCTTTCTTT. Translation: CASSKQGMNTEAFF.

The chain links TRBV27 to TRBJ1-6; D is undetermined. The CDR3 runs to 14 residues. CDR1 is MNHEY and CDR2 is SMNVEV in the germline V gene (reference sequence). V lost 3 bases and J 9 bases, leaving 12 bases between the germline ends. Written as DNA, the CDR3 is TGTGCCAGCAGTTTGGCGGGTTCGGGTTCACCCCTCCACTTT. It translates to CASSLAGSGSPLHF.

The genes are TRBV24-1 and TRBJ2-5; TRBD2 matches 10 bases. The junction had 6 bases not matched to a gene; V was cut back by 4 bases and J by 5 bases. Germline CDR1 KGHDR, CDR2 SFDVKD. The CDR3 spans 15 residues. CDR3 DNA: TGTGCCACCAGTGAAAGCGGGGGGGCCCATGAGACCCAGTACTTC. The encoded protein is CATSESGGAHETQYF.

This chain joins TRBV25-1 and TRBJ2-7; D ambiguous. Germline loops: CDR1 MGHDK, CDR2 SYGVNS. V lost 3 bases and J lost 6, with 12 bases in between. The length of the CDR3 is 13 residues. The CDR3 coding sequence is TGTGCCAGCAGTGATTCGGTACTGGGCGAGCAGTACTTC. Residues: CASSDSVLGEQYF.